This T cell receptor beta chain was retrieved from a study of response to subunit inactivated influenza vaccine. The V end was cut by 0 bases, the J end by 0 bases, with 7 bases between. This CDR3 spans 14 amino acids. The V gene's germline CDR1 is SGHDT and CDR2 YYEEEE. TCRdb re-called the RT-PCR reads with MiXCR, one entry per CDR3 protein. The sample records 800,000 to 1,000,000 distinct CDR3 sequences, 21% being singletons. The starting material was PBMCs from blood, obtained around 5 days after vaccination. This receptor was identified in a man aged 50 to 59 who received an inactivated influenza vaccine. This chain joins TRBV5-6 and TRBJ2-7, with TRBD1 as a possible D gene (6 bases). The CDR3: CASSLEDSSYEQYF. CDR3 nucleotide sequence: TGTGCCAGCAGCTTGGAGGACAGCTCCTACGAGCAGTACTTC. Full variable domain (remainder filled in from reference TRBV5-6 and TRBJ2-7): DAGVTQSPTHLIKTRGQQVTLRCSPKSGHDTVSWYQQALGQGPQFIFQYYEEEERQRGNFPDRFSGHQFPNYSSELNVNALLLGDSALYLCASSLEDSSYEQYFGPGTRLTVT.